One T cell receptor (beta chain) is described in this entry. The record originates from a study of response to subunit inactivated influenza vaccine. MiXCR, applied by TCRdb to the RT-PCR reads, yields one record per CDR3 protein. In the table there are over 450,000 distinct CDR3 sequences, under 15% of which are singletons. Germline V gene sequence: CDR1 SGHVS, CDR2 FNYEAQ. CDR3 length equals 16 residues. With 5 bases clipped from V and 5 bases from J, the junction kept 12 bases outside the gene matches. The origin of this receptor is a man aged 50-59 years who received an inactivated influenza vaccine. V gene TRBV7-6 combines with J gene TRBJ2-1; 7 bases are a match to TRBD1. Source: PBMCs from blood, taken around seven weeks after vaccination. CDR3 protein: CASSPQGQWRHNEQFF. The CDR3 nucleotides read TGTGCCAGCAGCCCCCAGGGACAGTGGAGGCACAATGAGCAGTTCTTC.